A selection of T cell receptor beta chains follows, all from one sample in a study of blood T cells in healthy people across ages. TCRdb used MiXCR to reprocess the 5' RACE reads, holding one entry per CDR3 protein. This table holds around 780,000 distinct CDR3 sequences, more than 55% found once. The sample consisted of blood. The source is a man aged 35 to 55 in good health. Both conserved end residues are trimmed from each CDR3. Each record gives: J gene, clone size, V gene, CDR3 protein. Clone size is given for some rows only: seen once, a few or many times, or a class if the clone is expanded.

>TRBJ1-5|.|TRBV11-2
ASSFEYGQPQH
>TRBJ1-6|.|TRBV20-1
SARSRPPGGIDSPLH
>TRBJ1-1|.|TRBV10-3
AISESSWDLRNEAF
>TRBJ2-5|few|TRBV9
ASSVGLAGNPQETQY
>TRBJ2-3|few|TRBV20-1
SARDRVTDTQY
>TRBJ2-2|.|TRBV9
ASSRTSGGTGELF
>TRBJ2-3|.|TRBV9
ASSFWGQSDTQY
>TRBJ2-1|.|TRBV9
ASSVEVIARAGEQF
>TRBJ1-2|.|TRBV9
ASSVSGENPNYGYT
>TRBJ2-5|.|TRBV11-3
ASSRDSIGTQY
>TRBJ2-1|.|TRBV27
ASSFSQTSGRDQQQF
>TRBJ2-7|once|TRBV3-1
ASSQERLRGNSYEQY
>TRBJ2-1|.|TRBV7-6
ATATSGGAYNEQF